The subject of this entry is one T cell receptor beta chain. This CDR3 is missing its conserved last phenylalanine or tryptophan, likely due to a read error. Using RNA transcripts as the source, TCR beta CDR3 regions were amplified. The HTBI primer set drove a first-round RT-PCR of the TCR CDR3. TCRdb re-called the multiplex PCR reads with MiXCR, one entry per CDR3 protein. The sample contains hundreds of thousands of distinct CDR3 sequences, 15% to 20% of which appear only once. This sample stems from a study of T cells in Graves' hyperthyroidism and ophthalmopathy. Germline V gene data show CDR1 as LGHDT and CDR2 as YNNKEL (reference sequence). Trimming removed 0 bases from V and 4 bases from J, with 16 bases in between. This CDR3 has 16 amino acids.

The chain uses TRBV3-1 and TRBJ2-7; D perhaps matches TRBD2 (5 bases). This TCR derives from a middle-aged man with Graves' ophthalmopathy. Sequences were obtained from blood. CDR3 nucleotide sequence: TGTGCCAGCAGCCAAGATCCAGGACTCTCCGGGTACGAGCAGTACTCC. Its translation is CASSQDPGLSGYEQYS.